Listed here is a single T cell receptor (beta chain). The clone's antigen remains unknown. The record has no base qualities; no much larger clone is one base away. The cohort comprised fewer than 750 healthy bone marrow donors. All cohort members were sampled while nominally healthy, although unrecorded immune exposures were likely present. The donor was CMV seropositive and belonged to the group of 250 to 300 seropositive cohort members. Each donor provided a peripheral blood sample, and peripheral blood mononuclear cells were used for TCR beta sequencing. The Qiagen DNeasy Blood Extraction Kit was used to extract genomic DNA from the blood cell samples. This specimen belongs to a study of cytomegalovirus exposure and HLA in healthy donors (dated by TCRdb to the late 2010s). About the study as a whole: In an earlier analysis of approximately 640 of the donors, 276 Gb of sequence data and 90 million to 130 million unique TCR beta sequences from roughly 200 million T cells were reported. Roughly 300 gigabases of sequencing data and around 87 million unique TCR sequences were included in an early release covering under 650 HLA-typed donors. Because of strong linkage in the cohort, roughly five DR-DQ haplotypes were treated as single units for association and clustering. To study patterns of TCR occurrence, a later analysis re-analyzed previously published TCR beta repertoires from around 700 donors and added high-resolution HLA genotyping. Genome-wide SNP genotypes for about three fifths of the roughly 670 donors were used in a later genetic analysis, which treated that subset as a discovery cohort. The number of typed donors differed by locus: roughly 629-640 for A, B, C, DRB1 and DQB1; approximately 540 for DQA1; fewer than 610 for DPA1; and about 470 for DPB1. Of the 398 genotyped donors, over 70% fell in the genetic ancestry cluster associated with self-reported Caucasian donors. An earlier analysis of approximately 640 of the donors applied high-throughput TCR beta sequencing to assess whether each TCR beta V gene segment acted as functional or pseudogenic. In addition to the first cohort of 650 to 750 subjects, a separate validation cohort of approximately 130 different subjects was used. The study combined high-throughput TCR immunosequencing, statistical association of individual TCRs with disease status, and machine learning to predict cytomegalovirus infection status. The study used immunosequencing to profile the T cell repertoires of around 600 subjects and linked those repertoires to cytomegalovirus serostatus. Among about 400 genotyped donors of the cohort, an average of about 240,000 unique TCR beta nucleotide sequences was sequenced per donor, of which approximately 19% were non-productive. The study was designed to test whether signatures of past pathogen exposure could be identified by cataloging public T cell receptors. All discovery cohort repertoires had been generated on a single sequencing platform. Donor age, sex, ethnicity and CMV serostatus were compiled together with the repertoire data. Both class I and class II loci were covered by HLA typing, at four-digit resolution. Rather than drawing on any new phenotypic data, the later analysis identified candidate immune exposures from TCR beta sequences and the way those sequences occurred across donors. The paper as a whole reports these results and caveats: Some IMGT-functional V segments, including TRBV6-2 and TRBV6-3, could not be distinguished by the 87-base-pair reads and were therefore excluded. For the cohort, immune exposure information was limited to CMV serostatus. Sequencing depth was assumed to be roughly uniform across donors in the presence/absence analyses, though that assumption may not hold. A few of the identified cytomegalovirus-associated TCR beta chains were confirmed in vitro to be specific for cytomegalovirus antigens. A cluster of highly shared sequence variants was judged likely to be a technical artifact of the sequencing pipeline. A further reported finding was that TCR beta sequences accurately predicted the HLA-A and HLA-B alleles for most subjects in the first cohort. A total of 150 to 200 TCR beta chains were listed by the study as associated with cytomegalovirus. In a later analysis, most CMV-associated TCR beta chains were found to appear HLA-restricted, with HLA associations seemingly driven largely by CMV exposure. In a later analysis, TCR association rates were found to vary across HLA loci, with the most associated TCRs seen for DRB1 alleles and the fewest for HLA-C alleles. Compared with equally common non-associated chains, HLA-associated TCR beta chains in a later analysis were more clonally expanded and had lower generation probabilities. The authors suggested that the approach could potentially be generalized to other disease states and immunological phenotypes. The earlier analysis of almost 600 of the donors excluded over 15 rarely observed V segments, including chromosome 9 orphons, because counts were too low. While some public TCRs were present in many individuals, most TCR sequences turned up only very rarely across donors. A later genetic analysis reported fewer N-insertions in productive TCRs among donors in an Asian-associated ancestry cluster than the roughly 700-donor mean. V-gene and J-gene trimming of TCR beta chains was associated with a missense DCLRE1C variant in a later genetic analysis, and the association was replicated in an independent cohort. In an earlier analysis of 587 of the donors, most TCR beta V segments appeared in productive rearrangements about 87% or about 30% of the time, broadly matching IMGT annotations. In a later analysis, more than 15,000 TCR beta sequences were associated with specific HLA alleles at a false discovery rate of 0.05. Only TCR beta chains were sequenced in this cohort, and the absence of alpha or paired-chain data limited detectable features. When HLA alleles, especially DR and DQ, strongly co-occurred, TCR associations were difficult to assign to individual alleles. Because HLA typing was unavailable for some donors at each locus, only the typed subset was used in association tests. Linkage disequilibrium might explain the correlated functional status among segregating V segments, but an unknown experimental factor could not be ruled out. Several of the top co-occurrence clusters appeared to be linked to parvovirus B19, influenza, CMV and Epstein-Barr virus, according to a later analysis. Cytomegalovirus status was reported to be diagnosed by the classifier with high specificity and sensitivity in both the original and validation cohorts.

Taken from cysteine to phenylalanine, the CDR3 has 12 residues. Solely the CDR3 DNA is kept, with 36 bases framed from the first base. For CDR1 and CDR2, the germline V gene (reference sequence) lists MNHEY and SMNVEV. V loses 8 bases of germline sequence and J loses 4 bases, and the interval between the two ends is 10 bases. The library relied on the immunoSEQ multiplex PCR assay. For the multiplex PCR, a mixture combining 60 forward primers for TCR Vbeta segments and 13 reverse primers for TCR Jbeta segments was used. The CDR3 region of rearranged TCR beta genes was amplified from genomic DNA by a multiplex PCR assay. On the Illumina HiSeq System, the amplified TCR beta libraries were sequenced as 87-base-pair reads. The authors' analysis ran thus. A later analysis tallied tens of millions of unique TCR beta chains across the 550 to 850 repertoires, and approximately 12 million of those chains were shared by two or more donors. Raw reads were error-corrected and collapsed into unique sequences by a nearest-neighbor algorithm in which closely related sequences were merged to remove PCR and sequencing errors. V, D and J gene segments were assigned by aligning CDR3 sequences to IMGT reference sequences. Each retained sequence needed at least a six-nucleotide match to both a V gene segment and a J gene segment. Rearrangements were called productive when the CDR3 lacked stop codons and stayed in frame with V and J; all others were non-productive. CDR3 was defined by IMGT convention, running from the second conserved V-encoded cysteine to the conserved J-encoded phenylalanine. In an earlier analysis of around 640 of the donors, sequences lacking an unambiguous match to a single V gene segment were excluded. An earlier analysis of a few hundred of the donors classified V segments as functional when productive rearrangements were above 56.7% and as segregating when the standard deviation between donors was above 5%. To diagnose cytomegalovirus status from the catalog of TCR beta chain sequences, a statistical classification framework was built. A later analysis assigned V and J genes by comparing TCR nucleotide sequences with IMGT/GENE-DB human TR gene sequences. In a later analysis, CDR3 sequences and most-parsimonious VDJ recombination scenarios were assigned using the TCRdist pipeline. A later analysis defined each TCR beta chain by its CDR3 amino acid sequence plus V-gene family, and excluded reads lacking a unique V-gene family. A later analysis removed 592 highly shared, low-generation-probability nucleotide sequences to deal with suspected cross-contamination and a sequencing artifact. A later analysis calculated a clonal expansion index for each public chain from normalized within-repertoire ranks of inferred template counts. In a later analysis, generation probabilities were computed using a VDJ recombination model fitted to out-of-frame rearrangements, and the results were checked against IGoR. In a later analysis, hypergeometric tests were used to score TCR-TCR, TCR-HLA and TCR-CMV co-occurrence, with a repertoire-size bias correction applied to TCR pairs. A later analysis estimated false discovery rates by permuting HLA or CMV assignments 20 times. In a later analysis, co-occurring TCRs were grouped using DBSCAN, with TCRdist sequence similarity added in when clustering inside HLA-allele-positive subsets. Repertoires with fewer than 30,000 or more than 120,000 public chains were left out of co-occurrence clustering, as were five repertoires with anomalous nucleotide sharing. Drawn from immuneACCESS, this table holds only the in-frame rearrangements with V and J called that TCRdb kept. Clones are partly lost; checked studies trace under half to an unresolved V gene and leave the rest unexplained. The V and J calls and clone size are taken from that table; D and trimming were inferred from the DNA. The sample table shows about 120,000 clones, and 75% are seen once. Roughly 3% of the sample belongs to the ten largest clones.

Material for sequencing was PBMCs. The TCR originated in a woman aged 40 to 55 in good health and CMV-seropositive. The rearranged segments are TRBV27 and TRBJ2-3, with no D gene named confidently. CDR3 reads: CASFIRSDTQYF. The DNA sequence is given as TGTGCCAGCTTTATCAGGTCAGATACGCAGTATTTT.